This T cell receptor beta chain was identified in a study of human T cells and chemical hapten exposure. Whole-study findings and limits: TCRs above 1 in 1000 frequency stayed constant with DPC sensitization. Versus controls, significantly more large CDR3 similarity clusters arose from expanded TCRs.

The study used a library that attached unique molecular identifiers to individual cDNA molecules. As processed by the authors: Per-sample TCR counts ranged from roughly 23,224 to 750,000, median approximately 98,000. TCRdb ran MiXCR on the RACE reads and lists one entry per CDR3 protein. The authors' filters were not applied to this entry. Of about 350,000 distinct CDR3 sequences in the sample, under 6.5% were seen once. Germline CDR1 MDHEN, CDR2 SYDVKM. The CDR3 loop spans 16 amino acids. V was pared by 3 bases and J by 7 bases, with 7 bases of the junction left unmatched. Noted time point: patch test 2, 6 weeks after DPC sensitization. As to treatment: therapeutic diphenylcyclopropenone sensitization with weekly scalp DPC. This clonotype came up a few times. Its cognate antigen is unknown.

This chain joins TRBV28 and TRBJ1-5, with 12 nucleotides matching TRBD1. The TCR originated in a woman younger than 35 with alopecia areata. Some clones in this sample may be carry-over from other donors' samples. The sample here was whole blood, taken in connection with sensitization to the hapten diphenylcyclopropenone (DPC). CDR3 loop: CASSFGTGGSRQPQHF. DNA for the CDR3: TGTGCCAGCAGTTTCGGGACAGGGGGCTCTCGACAGCCCCAGCATTTT.